This T cell receptor beta chain was observed in a study of cytomegalovirus exposure and HLA in healthy donors. Broader study findings: The listing of some 170 TCR beta chains classed them as cytomegalovirus-associated.

At the time of sampling, donors were nominally healthy, though unrecorded immune exposures were likely. This CDR3 spans 17 amino acids. The germline gives CDR1 MGHRA, CDR2 YSYEKL. Between the trimmed V and J ends, which lost 0 bases and 0 bases, there was a span of 12 bases. PCR employed 60 Vbeta and 13 Jbeta primers. As handled by the study authors: Some 11 million of the roughly 80 million unique TCR beta chains counted in a later analysis were shared. Here immunoSEQ multiplex PCR was the method, and the copy in TCRdb shows in-frame clones only, minus some. V, J and clone size were drawn from that table, and D and trimming were deduced from the DNA. The sample shows around 300,000 clones, around 65% of them seen only once. As regards this clone: Its target is unknown.

Input material: PBMCs. The rearrangement uses TRBV4-1 and TRBJ1-5, with no clear D. The clonotype was recovered from a female donor in good health and CMV-seronegative. The CDR3 DNA follows: TGCGCCAGCAGCCAAGATATCGGTGGCGGTAGCAATCAGCCCCAGCATTTT. This codes for CASSQDIGGGSNQPQHF.